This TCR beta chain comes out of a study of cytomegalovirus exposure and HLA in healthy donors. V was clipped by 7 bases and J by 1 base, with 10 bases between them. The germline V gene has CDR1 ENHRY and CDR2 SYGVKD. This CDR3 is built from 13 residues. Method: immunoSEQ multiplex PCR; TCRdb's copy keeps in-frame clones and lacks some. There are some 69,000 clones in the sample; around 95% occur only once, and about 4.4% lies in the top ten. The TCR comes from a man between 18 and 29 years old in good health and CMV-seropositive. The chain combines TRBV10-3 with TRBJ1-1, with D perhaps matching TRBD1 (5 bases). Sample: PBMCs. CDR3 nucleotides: TGTGCCATCAACCACAGGCAGAACACTGAAGCTTTCTTT. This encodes CAINHRQNTEAFF.